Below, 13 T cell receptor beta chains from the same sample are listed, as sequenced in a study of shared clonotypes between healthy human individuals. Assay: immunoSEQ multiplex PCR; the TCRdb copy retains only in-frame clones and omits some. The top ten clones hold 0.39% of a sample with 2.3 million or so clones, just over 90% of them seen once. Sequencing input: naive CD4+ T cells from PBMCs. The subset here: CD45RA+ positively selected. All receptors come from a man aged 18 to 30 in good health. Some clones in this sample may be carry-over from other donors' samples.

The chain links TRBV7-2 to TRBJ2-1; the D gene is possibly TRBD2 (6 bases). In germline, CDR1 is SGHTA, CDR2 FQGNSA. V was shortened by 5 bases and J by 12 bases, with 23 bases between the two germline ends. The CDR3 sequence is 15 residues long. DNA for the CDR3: TGTGCCAGCAGCGATCCCGGGACTTCCCCCGATCGGCAGTTCTTC. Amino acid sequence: CASSDPGTSPDRQFF.

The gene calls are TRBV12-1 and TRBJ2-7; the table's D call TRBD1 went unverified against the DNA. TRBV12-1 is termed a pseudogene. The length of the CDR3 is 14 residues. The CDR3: CASSPGGQSYEQYF. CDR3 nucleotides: TGTGCCAGCAGCCCCGGGGGACAGTCCTACGAGCAGTACTTC.

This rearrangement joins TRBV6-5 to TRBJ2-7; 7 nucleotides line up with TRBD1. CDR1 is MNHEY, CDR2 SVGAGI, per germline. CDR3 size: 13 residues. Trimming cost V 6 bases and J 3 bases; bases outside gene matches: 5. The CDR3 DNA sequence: TGTGCCAGCAGGGGGACAGCCAACTACGAGCAGTACTTC. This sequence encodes CASRGTANYEQYF.

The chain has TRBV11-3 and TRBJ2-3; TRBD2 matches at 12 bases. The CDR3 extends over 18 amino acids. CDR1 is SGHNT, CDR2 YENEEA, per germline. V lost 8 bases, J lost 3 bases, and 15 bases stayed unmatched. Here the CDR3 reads CASAASGRARRGTDTQYF. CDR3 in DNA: TGTGCCAGCGCAGCTAGCGGGAGGGCCCGACGGGGGACAGATACGCAGTATTTT. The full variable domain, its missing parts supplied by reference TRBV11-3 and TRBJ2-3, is EAGVVQSPRYKIIEKKQPVAFWCNPISGHNTLYWYLQNLGQGPELLIRYENEEAVDDSQLPKDRFSAERLKGVDSTLKIQPAELGDSAVYLCASAASGRARRGTDTQYFGPGTRLTVL.

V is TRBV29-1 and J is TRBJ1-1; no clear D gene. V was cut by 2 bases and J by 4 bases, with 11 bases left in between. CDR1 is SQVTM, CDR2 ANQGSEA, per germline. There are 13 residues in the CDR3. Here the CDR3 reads CSVESSMGTEAFF. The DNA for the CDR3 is TGCAGCGTTGAATCAAGCATGGGCACTGAAGCTTTCTTT.

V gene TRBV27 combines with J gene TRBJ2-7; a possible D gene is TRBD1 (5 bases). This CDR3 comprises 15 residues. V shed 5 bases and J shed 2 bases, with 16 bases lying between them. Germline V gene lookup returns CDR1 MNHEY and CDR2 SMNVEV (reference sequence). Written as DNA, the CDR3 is TGTGCCAGCAGTCAAGGGGTTGTGAGACCCTACGAGCAGTACTTC. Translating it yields CASSQGVVRPYEQYF.

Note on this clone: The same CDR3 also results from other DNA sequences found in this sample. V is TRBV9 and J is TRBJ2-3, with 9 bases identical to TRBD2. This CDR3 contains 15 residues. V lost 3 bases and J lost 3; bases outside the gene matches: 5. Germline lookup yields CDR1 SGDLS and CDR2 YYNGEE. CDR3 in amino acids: CASSARLAETDTQYF. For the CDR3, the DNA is TGTGCCAGCAGCGCCCGACTAGCGGAGACAGATACGCAGTATTTT.

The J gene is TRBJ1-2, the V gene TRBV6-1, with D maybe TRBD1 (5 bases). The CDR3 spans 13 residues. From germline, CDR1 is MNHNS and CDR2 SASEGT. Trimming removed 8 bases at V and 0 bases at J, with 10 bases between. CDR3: CASSIRANYGYTF. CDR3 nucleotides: TGTGCCAGCTCGATCAGGGCTAACTATGGCTACACCTTC.

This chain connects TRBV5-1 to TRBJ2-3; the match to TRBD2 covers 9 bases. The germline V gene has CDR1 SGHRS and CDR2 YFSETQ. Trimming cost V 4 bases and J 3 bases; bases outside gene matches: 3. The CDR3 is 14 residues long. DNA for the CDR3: TGCGCCAGCAGCCCTAGCGGGAAAACAGATACGCAGTATTTT. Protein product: CASSPSGKTDTQYF.

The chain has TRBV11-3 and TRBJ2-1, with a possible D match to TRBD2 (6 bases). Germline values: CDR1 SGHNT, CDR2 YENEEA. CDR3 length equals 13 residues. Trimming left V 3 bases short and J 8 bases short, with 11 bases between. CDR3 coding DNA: TGTGCCAGCAGCTTGGGGGAGGTGTATGAGCAGTTCTTC. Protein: CASSLGEVYEQFF.

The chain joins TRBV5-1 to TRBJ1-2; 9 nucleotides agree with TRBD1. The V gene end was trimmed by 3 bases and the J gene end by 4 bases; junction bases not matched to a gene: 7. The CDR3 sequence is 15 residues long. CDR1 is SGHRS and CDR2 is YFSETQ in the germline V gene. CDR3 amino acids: CASSYTGGLSYGYTF. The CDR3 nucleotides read TGCGCCAGCAGCTATACAGGGGGCCTCAGCTATGGCTACACCTTC.

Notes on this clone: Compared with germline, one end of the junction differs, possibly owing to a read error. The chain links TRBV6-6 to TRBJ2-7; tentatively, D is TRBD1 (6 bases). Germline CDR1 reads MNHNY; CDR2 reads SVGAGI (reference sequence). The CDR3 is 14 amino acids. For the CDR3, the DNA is TGTGCCAGCAGTTACTCTGGGGGCTCCGACGAGCAGTACTTC. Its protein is CASSYSGGSDEQYF.

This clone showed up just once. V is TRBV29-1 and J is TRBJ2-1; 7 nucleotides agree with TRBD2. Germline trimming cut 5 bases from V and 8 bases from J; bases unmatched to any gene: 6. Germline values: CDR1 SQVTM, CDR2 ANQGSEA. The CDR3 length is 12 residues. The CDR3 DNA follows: TGCAGCGTTTACCCCGGGGGGTATGAGCAGTTCTTC. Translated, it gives CSVYPGGYEQFF.